This T cell receptor beta chain was found in a study of identical twins listed by TCRdb under 2016. With regard to the full study: The study deep-sequenced TCR alpha and beta repertoires from monozygotic twins, unrelated adults of various ages and cord blood to test whether fetal clonotypes persist. To rule out contamination, the twin experiments were replicated at different times with different library preparation protocols. Paper-wide results and their limitations: Because the same donors could not be followed over many years, conclusions were based on cross-sectional statistical analysis. Zero-insertion analyses could be partly confounded by invariant T cells such as MAIT and iNKT, although diverse VJ usage argued against such confounding for most clonotypes. Fewer insertions were carried by abundant cord blood beta clonotypes; a weaker similar trend was observed in young adult naive repertoires, while no such trend was observed in memory repertoires. Out-of-frame TCR alpha sharing in monozygotic twins was systematically underestimated by recombination models, whereas sharing between unrelated individuals was in agreement with the recombination models. Compared with coincidental sharing between unrelated individuals, an excess of low generation-probability sequences was observed among out-of-frame TCR alpha sequences shared between twins. In beta out-of-frame sequences, excess twin sharing was weaker, because having fewer shared sequences lowered the signal-to-noise ratio.

Library creation used 5' RACE. The listed sequencing device is Illumina HiSeq 2000. Template switching introduced a universal primer binding site; the final cDNA contained a unique molecular identifier, enabling accurate counting of TCR cDNA molecules. Specific primers in the conserved constant-segment region were used to synthesize first-strand cDNA for TCR alpha and beta chains. To control for contamination, every cDNA library carried two barcodes: a SMART-Mk sample barcode plus Illumina barcodes. TruSeq adapter sequences, together with Illumina sample barcodes, were added in two successive PCR steps. Sequencing of the TCR alpha and beta cDNA libraries was done on the Illumina HiSeq platform using custom primers. As for how the authors treated the data: MiGEC processed the raw reads to extract unique molecular identifiers, while MiXCR was used to determine the CDR3 positions. For each individual, recombination models were inferred using an EM algorithm with the repgenHMM and IGoR tools. Shared clonotypes were analyzed with the tcR package in R, and sharing was normalized by the product of cloneset sizes. To study raw recombination without the effects of thymic and clonal selection, out-of-frame nonproductive sequences were analyzed. TCRdb cleaned the public reads at Q25 with fastp, built clones with MiXCR and kept in-frame beta chains. Under each unique CDR3 protein, matching rows form one entry showing the most common genes and DNA. These V and J calls are TCRdb output, not the study's own analysis. In all, the sample holds 520,000 or so distinct CDR3 sequences, and 20% to 25% of those were seen once. The ten biggest clones cover about 0.99% of the sample.

Its CDR3 holds 15 amino acids, cysteine through phenylalanine. The only DNA kept is the CDR3, 45 bases in frame from the first base. Trimming takes 2 bases off V and 11 bases off J; junction bases not matched to a gene: 10. CDR1 and CDR2 are drawn from the germline V gene: ENHRY, SYGVKD. This clonotype was seen many times. This clone's antigen is unknown. The record has no base qualities; no much larger clone is one base away. Every donor was a healthy Caucasian. The twin cohort comprised three pairs of female monozygotic twins, all aged roughly 18 to 30 years. CD4+ and CD8+ T cell populations were isolated with positive isolation kits from Invitrogen. This sample also belongs to another study, concerning T cells expressing NK-cell markers. As described in the second report: Three sorted T-cell subsets (CD3+CD56+NKG2C+, CD3+CD56+NKG2C- and CD3+CD56-NKG2C+) from about 8 donors had their TCR beta-chain repertoires profiled. Of the eight sequenced donors, seven were found to be HCMV-seropositive and one was found to be HCMV-seronegative. In several experiments an anti-gammadeltaTCR antibody was added to restrict sorting to alphabetaTCR-expressing T cells. In several donors, the dominant CD3+CD56+NKG2C+ clonotypes ranked among the top 10 CD8+ clonotypes, making up about 1.0-7.0% of CD8+ T cells. Those dominant clonotypes were again the most abundant among CD3+CD56-NKG2C+ cells in several donors, at roughly 25-65%. Whether the expanded NKG2C-expressing T cell clones were specific for HCMV antigens was left unclear. The eight sequenced donors were randomly selected healthy volunteers, three men and five women. HCMV-specific IgG was detected in serum with a commercial ELISA kit to determine HCMV serostatus. MIGEC was used to demultiplex reads and group reads by UMI, and MiTCR was used to assemble and quantify clonotypes. To remove erroneous sequences, TCR cDNA sequences were retained only when supported by two or more reads. The tcR package was used for downstream repertoire analysis, and clonotypes were matched between fractions using CDR3 nucleotide sequence together with V segment. Antigen specificity was annotated against VDJdb with VDJmatch, allowing one amino acid substitution in CDR3.

This receptor was taken from a young woman in good health. Here the chain combines TRBV10-3 and TRBJ1-1, with 11 bases aligning to TRBD1. Sequenced input: CD4+ T cells sorted from blood. The CDR3: CAISERDRGKYGAFF. Read as DNA, the sequence is TGTGCCATCAGTGAGCGGGACAGGGGGAAATACGGGGCTTTCTTT.